Listed here are 32 T cell receptor beta chains from one sample, sequenced in a study of T-cell reconstitution after alpha-beta-depleted transplantation in children. Preparation of the TCRbeta library involved a method that used unique molecular identifiers. One entry per CDR3 protein results from TCRdb running MiXCR on the PCR reads. In the table there are about 980,000 distinct CDR3 sequences, 25% to 30% of which are singletons. Sequencing used PBMCs, mostly from graft donor cells, obtained 360 days after TCRalphabeta/CD19-depleted stem cell transplant. Source of these receptors: a boy in the first two years of life who had a stem cell transplant for SCID, so the T cells may come from the graft donor.

In its sample, this clonotype was seen a few times. The V and J genes are TRBV11-2 and TRBJ2-1; TRBD2 matches 8 bases. The CDR3 contains 13 residues. The trim removed 4 bases at V and 9 bases at J, leaving 5 bases unmatched. CDR1 and CDR2 (germline): SGHAT, FQNNGV. The chain's CDR3 is CASSSPGGGEQFF. CDR3 DNA sequence: TGTGCCAGCAGCTCCCCCGGGGGGGGTGAGCAGTTCTTC.

This clonotype was seen only a few times. The rearrangement joins TRBV6-1 to TRBJ1-1; D unresolved. Per the germline V gene, CDR1 is MNHNS and CDR2 is SASEGT. CDR3 length: 13 amino acids. Trimming left V 0 bases short and J 11 bases short, with 13 bases between. This chain's CDR3 is CASSEAGRPGAFF. The CDR3 bases are TGTGCCAGCAGTGAAGCGGGGAGGCCTGGGGCTTTCTTT.

This rearrangement joins TRBV5-6 to TRBJ2-1; D call uncertain. Germline V gene lookup returns CDR1 SGHDT and CDR2 YYEEEE. This CDR3 contains 15 residues. Trimming cost V 4 bases and J 2 bases, with 13 bases left between them. CDR3 sequence reads: CASSPAVAPYNEQFF. DNA for the CDR3: TGTGCCAGCAGCCCTGCAGTAGCACCCTACAATGAGCAGTTCTTC.

This clonotype was seen only a few times. The V and J genes are TRBV4-3 and TRBJ2-1; D possibly uses TRBD1 or TRBD2 (5 bases each). The germline V gene encodes CDR1 LGHNA and CDR2 YSLEER. The CDR3 runs to 16 residues. Trimming took off 1 base at V and 5 bases at J, with 15 bases between the two ends. The CDR3: CASSQAVGAVNNEQFF. In nucleotides, the CDR3 is TGCGCCAGCAGCCAAGCCGTCGGGGCAGTTAACAATGAGCAGTTCTTC.

The rearrangement joins TRBV5-1 to TRBJ1-1; TRBD1 aligns across 8 bases. Germline CDR1 is SGHRS and CDR2 is YFSETQ. V dropped 4 bases and J dropped 2; count of bases not matched to a gene: 10. The CDR3 extends over 16 amino acids. The CDR3 loop is CASSLVAGGFNTEAFF. The CDR3 coding sequence is TGCGCCAGCAGCCTAGTGGCAGGGGGCTTCAACACTGAAGCTTTCTTT.

V and J are TRBV12-3 or TRBV12-4 and TRBJ2-7; 8 nucleotides agree with TRBD1. Trimming removed 6 bases from V and 3 bases from J; junction bases left unmatched: 10. The CDR3 spans 15 residues. The CDR3 bases are TGTGCCAGCAGCTCCCTGGGCAGGGGGCGCTACGAGCAGTACTTC. This translates into CASSSLGRGRYEQYF.

The V gene is TRBV7-9, the J gene TRBJ2-3; 8 nucleotides match TRBD1. The V and J ends lost 5 bases and 5 bases, in that order; junction bases with no gene match: 12. The germline V gene has CDR1 SEHNR and CDR2 FQNEAQ (reference sequence). The CDR3 has 16 residues. Here the CDR3 DNA reads TGTGCCAGCAGCCGAGCGGTCGGACAGGGAGGAGATACGCAGTATTTT. Translation gives CASSRAVGQGGDTQYF.

The chain uses TRBV20-1 and TRBJ2-1; D could derive from TRBD1 or TRBD2 (5 bases each). The CDR3 is made up of 13 amino acids. Germline-derived CDR1 and CDR2 are DFQATT and SNEGSKA (reference sequence). Trimming left V 0 bases short and J 15 bases short, with 18 bases between. The CDR3 loop is CSARDLGEKGPFF. CDR3 coding DNA: TGCAGTGCTAGAGATTTGGGGGAGAAAGGTCCGTTCTTC.

The CDR3 spells CASSRPGQGKDGYTF. The CDR3 bases are TGTGCCAGCAGCCGGCCTGGACAGGGGAAGGATGGCTACACCTTC. The chain combines TRBV3-1 with TRBJ1-2; 9 nucleotides agree with TRBD1. This CDR3 comprises 15 residues. Germline CDR1 LGHDT, CDR2 YNNKEL (reference sequence). V was pared by 4 bases and J by 6 bases, with 9 bases of the junction left unmatched.

This clonotype was observed many times. This chain uses TRBV13 with TRBJ2-7; TRBD1 matches at 9 bases. This CDR3 is 15 amino acids long. V gave up 3 bases and J gave up 1 base; unmatched junction bases: 4. Per the germline V gene, CDR1 is PRHDT and CDR2 is FYEKMQ (reference sequence). In DNA, the CDR3 is TGTGCCAGCAGCTTTCCGGGACAGGGATCCTACGAGCAGTACTTC. This translates into CASSFPGQGSYEQYF.

The chain uses TRBV20-1 and TRBJ2-2, with 8 bases matching TRBD2. J lost 7 bases, V lost 3 bases, and 10 bases had no gene match. Germline lookup yields CDR1 DFQATT and CDR2 SNEGSKA (reference sequence). The CDR3 runs to 15 residues. The CDR3 coding sequence is TGCAGTGCTAGGGCGGCGCGGGGGGTCGTCGGGGAGCTGTTTTTT. The encoded protein is CSARAARGVVGELFF.

This clonotype turned up a few times. The rearrangement joins TRBV5-6 to TRBJ2-5, with TRBD1 matching 11 bases. CDR3 length: 15 residues. CDR1 and CDR2 from the germline V gene are SGHDT and YYEEEE. Unmatched junction bases numbered 2, after V lost 1 base and J lost 3 bases. In DNA form, the CDR3 reads TGTGCCAGCAGCTTGAGGACAGGGGGCAAAGAGACCCAGTACTTC. Translated, it gives CASSLRTGGKETQYF. Supplemented by reference TRBV5-6 and TRBJ2-5, the full variable domain reads DAGVTQSPTHLIKTRGQQVTLRCSPKSGHDTVSWYQQALGQGPQFIFQYYEEEERQRGNFPDRFSGHQFPNYSSELNVNALLLGDSALYLCASSLRTGGKETQYFGPGTRLLVL.

The chain employs TRBV5-1 and TRBJ2-1, with D hard to call. Germline values: CDR1 SGHRS, CDR2 YFSETQ. The CDR3 covers 16 residues. Trimming cost V 2 bases and J 2 bases, with 14 bases left between them. The CDR3 reads CASSFSTNPTYNEQFF. The CDR3 DNA reads as TGCGCCAGCAGCTTCTCTACTAATCCCACCTACAATGAGCAGTTCTTC. Drawing the rest from reference TRBV5-1 and TRBJ2-1, the complete variable domain is KAGVTQTPRYLIKTRGQQVTLSCSPISGHRSVSWYQQTPGQGLQFLFEYFSETQRNKGNFPGRFSGRQFSNSRSEMNVSTLELGDSALYLCASSFSTNPTYNEQFFGPGTRLTVL.

The CDR3 coding sequence is TGTGCCAGCAGCTTATTGCCGGGGATCGGAGAGACCCAGTACTTC. This translates into CASSLLPGIGETQYF. The rearrangement links TRBV7-2 to TRBJ2-5; D may be TRBD2 (5 bases). This CDR3 comprises 15 residues. Germline loops: CDR1 SGHTA, CDR2 FQGNSA. V dropped 2 bases and J dropped 4 bases, with 14 bases sitting between them.

This clonotype was seen only a few times. The genes are TRBV4-2 and TRBJ2-1; 9 nucleotides agree with TRBD1. Germline loops: CDR1 LGHNA, CDR2 YNFKEQ. This CDR3 is 14 amino acids long. The trim removed 6 bases at V and 4 bases at J, leaving 4 bases unmatched. CDR3 residues: CASREDRGYNEQFF. CDR3 bases: TGTGCCAGCAGGGAGGACAGGGGATACAATGAGCAGTTCTTC.

Only a few counts were recorded for this clonotype. The J gene is TRBJ1-2, the V gene TRBV4-3, with 11 bases fitting TRBD1. The V and J ends lost 1 base and 5 bases, in that order; junction bases with no gene match: 9. In germline, CDR1 is LGHNA, CDR2 YSLEER. The CDR3 runs 17 residues. The CDR3 nucleotides read TGCGCCAGCAGCCAAGTAGGGGGACAGGGGGTAATTTATGGCTACACCTTC. It yields the protein CASSQVGGQGVIYGYTF.

This rearrangement joins TRBV10-3 to TRBJ2-5; 10 positions match TRBD2. V was clipped by 0 bases and J by 2 bases; unmatched bases: 6. Germline V CDR1 and CDR2: ENHRY, SYGVKD. The CDR3 contains 17 residues. Here the CDR3 reads CAISESIGLAVQETQYF. The CDR3 DNA reads TGTGCCATCAGTGAGTCGATAGGACTAGCGGTACAAGAGACCCAGTACTTC.

This clonotype was picked up a small number of times. This rearrangement joins TRBV6-2 or TRBV6-3 to TRBJ2-1, with 8 bases that match TRBD2. This CDR3 is 15 amino acids long. Per germline, CDR1 MNHEY and CDR2 SVGEGT. The V and J ends lost 2 bases and 9 bases, in that order; junction bases with no gene match: 9. The CDR3 loop reads CASSYQFWRGVEQFF. CDR3 nucleotide sequence: TGTGCCAGCAGTTACCAATTCTGGCGGGGGGTTGAGCAGTTCTTC.

The CDR3 DNA reads as TGTGCCAGCAGCCAAGATCCCGACAGGACGACTGAAGCTTTCTTT. It is translated as CASSQDPDRTTEAFF. The rearrangement links TRBV4-2 to TRBJ1-1, with a tentative D call TRBD1 (6 bases). Trimming took 0 bases from V and 5 from J, leaving 13 bases between them. The germline V gene encodes CDR1 LGHNA and CDR2 YNFKEQ. The CDR3 runs to 15 residues.

The chain recombines TRBV25-1 with TRBJ2-7, with no clear D. Germline CDR1 reads MGHDK; CDR2 reads SYGVNS. V lost 4 bases, J lost 0 bases, and 10 bases lay in between. CDR3 length equals 14 residues. CDR3 loop: CASSGYSNSYEQYF. The CDR3, as DNA: TGTGCCAGCAGTGGCTACTCGAACTCCTACGAGCAGTACTTC.

This clonotype was seen many times. CDR3 in amino acids: CASSLARDEQYF. The CDR3 DNA is TGTGCCAGCAGCTTAGCCAGAGATGAGCAGTACTTC. The chain links TRBV7-8 to TRBJ2-7; D is unresolved. The CDR3 runs to 12 residues. Germline assignment: CDR1 SGHVS and CDR2 FQNEAQ. V was clipped by 0 bases and J by 7 bases, with 7 bases between them. The full variable domain, completed using reference TRBV7-8 and TRBJ2-7, is GAGVSQSPRYKVAKRGQDVALRCDPISGHVSLFWYQQALGQGPEFLTYFQNEAQLDKSGLPSDRFFAERPEGSVSTLKIQRTQQEDSAVYLCASSLARDEQYFGPGTRLTVT.

The chain employs TRBV20-1 and TRBJ2-1; D uncertain. The V gene lost 6 bases and the J gene lost 8 bases, with 14 bases spanning the gap. Germline assignment: CDR1 DFQATT and CDR2 SNEGSKA (reference sequence). The CDR3 length is 12 residues. CDR3 sequence reads: CSATEQWHEQFF. CDR3 DNA sequence: TGCAGTGCCACTGAACAGTGGCATGAGCAGTTCTTC.

This clonotype turned up a few times. The V call is TRBV12-3 or TRBV12-4, the J call TRBJ2-7; D gene uncertain. CDR3 length: 13 amino acids. V lost 6 bases and J 1 base, leaving 10 bases between the germline ends. The CDR3 region has the DNA TGTGCCAGCAGCCCTCCATGGTCCTACGAGCAGTACTTC. Translation: CASSPPWSYEQYF.

This clonotype came up a few times. The V and J genes are TRBV6-1 and TRBJ1-1; D may be TRBD1 (6 bases). V lost 5 bases and J 4 bases, leaving 14 bases between the germline ends. Germline V gene data show CDR1 as MNHNS and CDR2 as SASEGT. The CDR3 length is 14 residues. CDR3 nucleotide sequence: TGTGCCAGCAGTCCCACAGGGAGAGGCACTGAAGCTTTCTTT. Its protein is CASSPTGRGTEAFF.

The V and J genes are TRBV29-1 and TRBJ2-5; D is perhaps TRBD1 (6 bases). CDR1 is SQVTM, CDR2 ANQGSEA, per germline. The germline V and J ends were trimmed by 4 bases and 5 bases, with 11 bases remaining between them. This CDR3 spans 12 amino acids. CDR3 protein: CSVVTGWETQYF. The CDR3 DNA is TGCAGCGTTGTTACAGGGTGGGAGACCCAGTACTTC. Drawing the rest from reference TRBV29-1 and TRBJ2-5, the complete variable domain is SAVISQKPSRDICQRGTSLTIQCQVDSQVTMMFWYRQQPGQSLTLIATANQGSEATYESGFVIDKFPISRPNLTFSTLTVSNMSPEDSSIYLCSVVTGWETQYFGPGTRLLVL.

At least ten counts were recorded for this clonotype. J is TRBJ2-3 and V is TRBV9; 7 nucleotides line up with TRBD1. The germline gives CDR1 SGDLS, CDR2 YYNGEE. Trimming took 4 bases from V and 5 from J; bases not matched to a gene: 16. The CDR3 is 17 amino acids. CDR3 protein: CASSPEGAALELDTQYF. In DNA form, the CDR3 reads TGTGCCAGCAGCCCCGAGGGGGCGGCCCTGGAGTTAGATACGCAGTATTTT.

This clonotype was counted only a few times. The CDR3 region is CNAGDWGNEQFF. In nucleotides, the CDR3 is TGCAACGCGGGAGACTGGGGGAATGAGCAGTTCTTC. The chain is built from TRBV20-1 and TRBJ2-1; 7 bases are a match to TRBD2. The CDR3 has 12 residues. The germline CDR1 and CDR2 sequences are DFQATT and SNEGSKA (reference sequence).

This clonotype appeared a few times. The rearrangement joins TRBV7-2 to TRBJ1-2; D is unclear. Germline values: CDR1 SGHTA, CDR2 FQGNSA. CDR3 length: 14 residues. The germline V and J ends were trimmed by 0 bases and 4 bases, with 9 bases remaining between them. The CDR3 bases are TGTGCCAGCAGCTTAGCAATGGGCGGCTATGGCTACACCTTC. Translated: CASSLAMGGYGYTF.

In its sample, this clonotype was seen once. This sequence joins TRBV7-9 and TRBJ1-1; D is perhaps TRBD1 (5 bases). The germline V gene encodes CDR1 SEHNR and CDR2 FQNEAQ (reference sequence). The V gene lost 6 bases and the J gene lost 6 bases, with 17 bases spanning the gap. The CDR3 length is 14 residues. CDR3 residues: CASSMGVIVAEAFF. The CDR3 DNA sequence: TGTGCCAGCAGTATGGGGGTGATAGTGGCTGAAGCTTTCTTT.

The chain couples TRBV5-1 to TRBJ2-1; 7 bases are a match to TRBD1. The germline V gene has CDR1 SGHRS and CDR2 YFSETQ. J lost 6 bases, V lost 3 bases, and 9 bases had no gene match. The CDR3 consists of 15 residues. Here the CDR3 reads CASSYYGTAPNEQFF. The CDR3 region has the DNA TGCGCCAGCAGCTATTACGGGACAGCCCCCAATGAGCAGTTCTTC. Variable domain in full (rest from reference TRBV5-1 and TRBJ2-1): KAGVTQTPRYLIKTRGQQVTLSCSPISGHRSVSWYQQTPGQGLQFLFEYFSETQRNKGNFPGRFSGRQFSNSRSEMNVSTLELGDSALYLCASSYYGTAPNEQFFGPGTRLTVL.

The chain is built from TRBV12-3 or TRBV12-4 and TRBJ2-7; possibly TRBD1 or TRBD2 for D (5 bases each). The CDR3 extends over 14 amino acids. V was clipped by 3 bases and J by 6 bases, with 15 bases between them. CDR3: CASSFGAGWVEQYF. As DNA, the CDR3 is TGTGCCAGCAGTTTCGGGGCAGGGTGGGTCGAGCAGTACTTC.

The J gene is TRBJ2-3, the V gene TRBV7-9, with D possibly TRBD2 on 6 matching bases. With 2 bases removed from V and 8 bases from J, the gap between germline ends came to 17 bases. CDR3 length equals 15 residues. Germline values: CDR1 SEHNR, CDR2 FQNEAQ (reference sequence). In nucleotides, the CDR3 is TGTGCCAGCAGCTTAAGGACTAATCCGGCAGCTACGCAGTATTTT. The encoded protein is CASSLRTNPAATQYF.